Below, 22 T cell receptor beta chains from the same sample are listed, as sequenced in a study of blood T cell repertoires in COVID-19. Assay: immunoSEQ multiplex PCR; the TCRdb copy retains only in-frame clones and omits some. The top ten clones hold about 16% of a sample with 90,000 to 140,000 clones, roughly 80% of them seen once. What was sequenced was peripheral blood. These TCRs come from a woman over 75 with acute or convalescent COVID-19.

The chain combines TRBV14 with TRBJ2-5; the D gene is possibly TRBD1 (6 bases). In germline, CDR1 is SGHDN, CDR2 FVKESK. This CDR3 contains 15 residues. The ends were cut back, 4 bases at V and 3 bases at J, with 15 bases in the middle. CDR3 sequence: CASSRGTRGEETQYF. The CDR3 DNA reads TGTGCCAGCAGCCGGGGGACAAGGGGTGAAGAGACCCAGTACTTC.

This chain connects TRBV24-1 to TRBJ2-5; 9 bases line up with TRBD2. V gave up 7 bases and J gave up 0 bases; unmatched junction bases: 5. This CDR3 has 15 residues. Germline V gives CDR1 KGHDR, CDR2 SFDVKD. The DNA for the CDR3 is TGTGCCACCAGCCTGGGACTAGCAGACCAAGAGACCCAGTACTTC. It is translated as CATSLGLADQETQYF.

The CDR3 loop is CASSLDGPPISTQYF. The DNA for the CDR3 is TGTGCCAGCAGCTTGGATGGGCCCCCCATATCGACCCAGTACTTC. The rearrangement links TRBV5-4 to TRBJ2-5, with D hard to call. Germline V gene lookup returns CDR1 SGHNT and CDR2 YYREEE (reference sequence). Trimming removed 0 bases at V and 7 bases at J, with 16 bases between. The CDR3 runs to 15 residues.

With respect to this clone: Other DNA sequences from this sample encode an identical CDR3 as well. J is TRBJ1-1 and V is TRBV5-1; 9 bases fit TRBD1. The junction had 4 bases not matched to a gene; V was cut back by 4 bases and J by 0 bases. The germline CDR1 and CDR2 sequences are SGHRS and YFSETQ. The CDR3 sequence is 15 residues long. CDR3 coding DNA: TGCGCCAGCAGCCCTGGGACAGGGATGAACACTGAAGCTTTCTTT. It encodes CASSPGTGMNTEAFF.

V is TRBV10-2 and J is TRBJ2-5; TRBD2 matches at 10 bases. V lost 7 bases, J lost 3 bases, and 2 bases stayed unmatched. There are 13 residues in the CDR3. Germline V gene data show CDR1 as WSHSY and CDR2 as SAAADI. CDR3 sequence: CASTGLAEETQYF. Here the CDR3 DNA reads TGCGCCAGCACAGGACTAGCGGAAGAGACCCAGTACTTC.

The chain employs TRBV19 and TRBJ2-1, with no clear D. CDR1 and CDR2 (germline): LNHDA, SQIVND (reference sequence). V was trimmed by 4 bases and J by 3 bases, leaving 4 bases between them. CDR3 size: 12 residues. The CDR3 region has the DNA TGTGCCAGTAGTACCTTCTACAATGAGCAGTTCTTC. Translated, it gives CASSTFYNEQFF.

The gene calls are TRBV4-2 and TRBJ1-5; TRBD1 matches 9 bases. The germline CDR1 and CDR2 sequences are LGHNA and YNFKEQ. The CDR3 is 16 amino acids. V was pared by 1 base and J by 6 bases, with 7 bases of the junction left unmatched. CDR3 amino acids: CASSQVGQGKGQPQHF. The CDR3 nucleotides are TGTGCCAGCAGCCAAGTCGGACAGGGGAAGGGTCAGCCCCAGCATTTT.

This clone appeared a few times. The chain couples TRBV5-1 to TRBJ2-6; TRBD1 agrees at 7 bases. The CDR3 is 16 residues long. The germline V gene encodes CDR1 SGHRS and CDR2 YFSETQ. The junction had 5 bases not matched to a gene; V was cut back by 3 bases and J by 2 bases. Here the CDR3 DNA reads TGCGCCAGCAGCTCTCAGACAGGGACTGGGGCCAACGTCCTGACTTTC. Protein sequence: CASSSQTGTGANVLTF.

Worth noting for this clone: Additional DNA sequences in this sample encode the identical CDR3. The chain uses TRBV28 and TRBJ2-1; 8 bases are shared with TRBD1. The V gene's germline CDR1 is MDHEN and CDR2 SYDVKM. The CDR3 length is 16 residues. Losses at the gene ends were 9 bases for V and 7 bases for J; bases not matched to a gene: 17. Here the CDR3 reads CASNGQGERRGNEQFF. CDR3 nucleotide sequence: TGTGCCAGTAACGGACAGGGTGAACGGAGGGGGAATGAGCAGTTCTTC.

V and J are TRBV5-1 and TRBJ2-2, with D tentatively TRBD2 (7 bases). The CDR3 is 15 amino acids. The germline V gene encodes CDR1 SGHRS and CDR2 YFSETQ. Trimming cost V 3 bases and J 3 bases, with 12 bases left between them. The CDR3 sequence: CASSSQGRDTGELFF. CDR3 coding DNA: TGCGCCAGCAGCTCCCAGGGGAGGGACACCGGGGAGCTGTTTTTT. The whole variable domain, remainder taken from reference TRBV5-1 and TRBJ2-2, is KAGVTQTPRYLIKTRGQQVTLSCSPISGHRSVSWYQQTPGQGLQFLFEYFSETQRNKGNFPGRFSGRQFSNSRSEMNVSTLELGDSALYLCASSSQGRDTGELFFGEGSRLTVL.

The V call is TRBV7-6, the J call TRBJ2-7, with 7 bases lining up with TRBD2. The germline V gene encodes CDR1 SGHVS and CDR2 FNYEAQ. This CDR3 region has 15 residues. The J segment lost 3 bases and the V segment lost 0 bases, leaving 5 bases of the junction unmatched. Here the CDR3 reads CASSLAASGVYEQYF. The CDR3 region has the DNA TGTGCCAGCAGCTTAGCGGCTAGCGGAGTCTACGAGCAGTACTTC.

The V call is TRBV7-9, the J call TRBJ2-1; 8 nucleotides align to TRBD2. Germline V gives CDR1 SEHNR, CDR2 FQNEAQ (reference sequence). This CDR3 has 16 residues. V gave up 5 bases and J gave up 0 bases; unmatched junction bases: 6. The CDR3 DNA reads as TGTGCCAGCAGCCCCTTACGGGAGGGCTCCTACAATGAGCAGTTCTTC. It encodes CASSPLREGSYNEQFF. Drawing the rest from reference TRBV7-9 and TRBJ2-1, the complete variable domain is DTGVSQNPRHKITKRGQNVTFRCDPISEHNRLYWYRQTLGQGPEFLTYFQNEAQLEKSRLLSDRFSAERPKGSFSTLEIQRTEQGDSAMYLCASSPLREGSYNEQFFGPGTRLTVL.

This clone was observed a handful of times. This chain links TRBV5-1 with TRBJ2-1; D gene unclear. Germline V gene data show CDR1 as SGHRS and CDR2 as YFSETQ. The CDR3 runs 11 residues. With 0 bases removed from V and 9 bases from J, the gap between germline ends came to 4 bases. The CDR3 spells CASSLDSEQFF. The CDR3 DNA reads TGCGCCAGCAGCTTGGACTCTGAGCAGTTCTTC.

This sequence joins TRBV5-5 and TRBJ2-3; 14 nucleotides align to TRBD2. Germline V gene data show CDR1 as SGHKS and CDR2 as YYEKEE (reference sequence). V dropped 2 bases and J dropped 5; count of bases not matched to a gene: 4. The CDR3 loop spans 16 amino acids. The CDR3, as DNA: TGTGCCAGCAGCTTAAGACTAGCGGGAGGGGGAGATACGCAGTATTTT. Translated, it gives CASSLRLAGGGDTQYF.

The chain links TRBV5-1 to TRBJ2-1; D is uncertain. CDR1 and CDR2 (germline): SGHRS, YFSETQ. Trimming cost V 0 bases and J 10 bases, with 8 bases left between them. The CDR3 extends over 12 amino acids. CDR3 DNA: TGCGCCAGCAGCTTGGAACATTACGAGCAGTTCTTC. This translates into CASSLEHYEQFF.

The chain couples TRBV6-4 to TRBJ2-7, with D possibly being TRBD2 (6 bases). The CDR3 length is 19 residues. Trimming took 0 bases from V and 0 from J, leaving 21 bases between them. CDR1 and CDR2 (germline): MRHNA, SNTAGT. CDR3 DNA sequence: TGTGCCAGCAGTGACTCACCCGGTAAGGGCGGGATAGCCTCCTACGAGCAGTACGTC. This encodes CASSDSPGKGGIASYEQYV.

The chain combines TRBV7-8 with TRBJ2-3; TRBD1 aligns across 11 bases. Germline CDR1 reads SGHVS; CDR2 reads FQNEAQ. The CDR3 loop spans 15 amino acids. J was trimmed by 6 bases and V by 4 bases; bases with no gene match: 6. The CDR3: CASSSGQGAGDTQYF. DNA for the CDR3: TGTGCCAGCAGCTCCGGACAGGGGGCTGGGGATACGCAGTATTTT.

The chain joins TRBV28 to TRBJ2-1; 8 nucleotides agree with TRBD2. Losses at the gene ends were 5 bases for V and 0 bases for J; bases not matched to a gene: 6. The CDR3 has 16 amino acids. Germline CDR1 is MDHEN and CDR2 is SYDVKM. The DNA of the CDR3 is TGTGCCAGCAGTGGCTACAGCGGGAGCTCCTACAATGAGCAGTTCTTC. This sequence encodes CASSGYSGSSYNEQFF. Complete variable domain (other parts from reference TRBV28 and TRBJ2-1): DVKVTQSSRYLVKRTGEKVFLECVQDMDHENMFWYRQDPGLGLRLIYFSYDVKMKEKGDIPEGYSVSREKKERFSLILESASTNQTSMYLCASSGYSGSSYNEQFFGPGTRLTVL.

V usage is TRBV19 and J usage is TRBJ2-3; 9 bases are shared with TRBD1. Germline CDR1 LNHDA, CDR2 SQIVND (reference sequence). The CDR3 sequence is 15 residues long. V was pared by 3 bases and J by 4 bases, with 5 bases of the junction left unmatched. CDR3 DNA: TGTGCCAGTAGTATGGGACAGGGTGGGGCAGATACGCAGTATTTT. It codes for CASSMGQGGADTQYF.

V usage is TRBV5-4 and J usage is TRBJ2-1, with D possibly matching TRBD2 (6 bases). Germline CDR1 reads SGHNT; CDR2 reads YYREEE (reference sequence). The V end was cut by 7 bases, the J end by 0 bases, with 14 bases between. The CDR3 runs to 15 residues. CDR3: CASSVGGSSYNEQFF. CDR3 nucleotide sequence: TGTGCCAGCTCGGTAGGAGGGAGCTCCTACAATGAGCAGTTCTTC.

The chain combines TRBV5-1 with TRBJ2-5; the D is unclear. The V end was cut by 4 bases, the J end by 2 bases, with 9 bases between. The CDR3 covers 13 residues. Germline CDR1 is SGHRS and CDR2 is YFSETQ. CDR3 DNA sequence: TGCGCCAGCAGCGTGTTCGTTCAAGAGACCCAGTACTTC. Encoded protein: CASSVFVQETQYF.

The V and J genes are TRBV7-2 and TRBJ1-2; 7 nucleotides line up with TRBD1. CDR1 and CDR2 from the germline V gene are SGHTA and FQGNSA. After removal of 5 bases from V and 4 bases from J, the junction contained 13 bases not matched to a gene. The CDR3 has 16 amino acids. DNA for the CDR3: TGTGCCAGCAGCCCACTAGGGGGCGCGTCCGGCTATGGCTACACCTTC. It encodes CASSPLGGASGYGYTF.